These 23 T cell receptor beta chains were all obtained from the same sample, sequenced in a study of blood T cells in healthy people across ages. With a J-beta primer mix and a sample-barcoded 5' primer, a second PCR ran about 6 to 11 cycles. One entry per CDR3 protein, called by TCRdb with MiXCR from the 5' RACE reads. This sample has nearly 1 million distinct CDR3 sequences, with just over 50% found just once. Sequencing was performed on blood. These receptors all come from a woman aged 55-69 years in good health.

The genes are TRBV4-2 and TRBJ2-3, with D perhaps TRBD1 (6 bases). V shed 4 bases and J shed 14 bases, with 19 bases lying between them. Germline-derived CDR1 and CDR2 are LGHNA and YNFKEQ. The CDR3 totals 13 residues. CDR3 bases: TGTGCCAGCAGCCCCTACGAAGGGGGAAGGTTGTATTTT. Protein product: CASSPYEGGRLYF.

Only a few counts were recorded for this clonotype. V and J are TRBV4-1 and TRBJ1-5, with a weak D call TRBD1 (5 bases). The CDR3 is 18 residues long. Trimming took off 0 bases at V and 2 bases at J, with 17 bases between the two ends. CDR1 is MGHRA and CDR2 is YSYEKL in the germline V gene. The CDR3 DNA sequence: TGCGCCAGCAGCCAAGATTATGGGACTGGGGTTGGCAATCAGCCCCAGCATTTT. Translation: CASSQDYGTGVGNQPQHF.

The chain joins TRBV27 to TRBJ1-5; D unresolved. This CDR3 is built from 15 residues. V shed 3 bases and J shed 0 bases, with 9 bases lying between them. CDR1 and CDR2 from the germline V gene are MNHEY and SMNVEV (reference sequence). Here the CDR3 reads CASSFYGDSNQPQHF. The DNA of the CDR3 is TGTGCCAGCAGTTTTTACGGTGATAGCAATCAGCCCCAGCATTTT.

This clonotype was counted between two and nine times. J is TRBJ2-4 and V is TRBV20-1; no clear D. The CDR3 is 16 amino acids. Germline CDR1 DFQATT, CDR2 SNEGSKA (reference sequence). V was trimmed by 4 bases and J by 0 bases, leaving 16 bases between them. In nucleotides, the CDR3 is TGCAGTGCTATCTTCTCGAAGACGCTAGCCAAAAACATTCAGTACTTC. This codes for CSAIFSKTLAKNIQYF.

This clonotype was seen many times. The rearrangement uses TRBV29-1 and TRBJ2-7; weak D call: TRBD2 (5 bases). The CDR3 has 15 residues. Per the germline V gene, CDR1 is SQVTM and CDR2 is ANQGSEA. V was clipped by 5 bases and J by 2 bases, with 19 bases between them. The CDR3 coding sequence is TGCAGCGTTTCGGGATTGGCTACCGGCACCTACGAGCAGTACTTC. Translation gives CSVSGLATGTYEQYF.

The table lists this clonotype with a count of one. This chain connects TRBV27 to TRBJ2-7, with D tentatively TRBD2 (7 bases). Germline V gene lookup returns CDR1 MNHEY and CDR2 SMNVEV (reference sequence). V gave up 3 bases and J gave up 7 bases, with 19 bases separating them. This CDR3 comprises 15 residues. CDR3 region: CASSFGRGPFNEQYF. The DNA of the CDR3 is TGTGCCAGCAGTTTTGGGCGGGGGCCCTTCAATGAGCAGTACTTC.

The table lists this clonotype with a few counts. The chain employs TRBV2 and TRBJ2-7; D might be TRBD2 (5 bases). The V and J ends lost 7 bases and 0 bases respectively, with 10 bases between them. Looked up from germline, CDR1 is SNHLY and CDR2 is FYNNEI. The CDR3 runs to 13 residues. The CDR3 DNA is TGTGCCAGCACGGGGTTCCTCTCCTACGAGCAGTACTTC. Amino acids: CASTGFLSYEQYF.

The chain uses TRBV11-2 and TRBJ2-5; D might be TRBD1 (6 bases). V gave up 1 base and J gave up 2 bases, with 23 bases separating them. Per the germline V gene, CDR1 is SGHAT and CDR2 is FQNNGV. The CDR3 covers 19 residues. CDR3 sequence reads: CASSLGWTVSGRVQETQYF. In DNA, the CDR3 is TGTGCCAGCAGCTTAGGGTGGACAGTCTCTGGACGAGTTCAAGAGACCCAGTACTTC.

The chain's CDR3 is CASTGTAPYEQYF. The CDR3 DNA reads TGTGCCAGCACCGGGACAGCGCCCTACGAGCAGTACTTC. The chain employs TRBV28 and TRBJ2-7, with TRBD1 matching 7 bases. After removal of 7 bases from V and 2 bases from J, the junction contained 5 bases not matched to a gene. The CDR3 length is 13 residues. Germline CDR1 reads MDHEN; CDR2 reads SYDVKM.

The V call is TRBV20-1, the J call TRBJ2-5, with no clear D. Germline CDR1 and CDR2: DFQATT and SNEGSKA (reference sequence). The CDR3 has 10 amino acids. V was clipped by 3 bases and J by 3 bases, with 2 bases between them. The CDR3 protein is CSASEETQYF. The CDR3 DNA follows: TGCAGTGCTAGTGAAGAGACCCAGTACTTC.

V gene TRBV4-1 combines with J gene TRBJ2-2; maybe TRBD2 (5 bases). V lost 4 bases and J lost 9, with 33 bases in between. This CDR3 contains 20 residues. Per the germline V gene, CDR1 is MGHRA and CDR2 is YSYEKL. The CDR3 protein is CASSRVATRDPTRDPRELFF. Here the CDR3 DNA reads TGCGCCAGCAGCCGAGTCGCCACCCGTGATCCAACACGGGATCCCCGGGAGCTGTTTTTT.

The V call is TRBV12-3 or TRBV12-4, the J call TRBJ2-3, with TRBD2 matching 14 bases. Germline trimming cut 6 bases from V and 7 bases from J; bases unmatched to any gene: 6. The CDR3 has 15 amino acids. CDR3 coding DNA: TGTGCCAGCAGCCCGGGACTAGCGGGAGTAAATACGCAGTATTTT. Residues: CASSPGLAGVNTQYF.

This clonotype was counted between two and nine times. The chain couples TRBV7-2 to TRBJ2-3, with 7 bases lining up with TRBD2. With V trimmed by 4 bases and J by 5 bases, 9 bases remained unmatched. This CDR3 has 15 amino acids. Per germline, CDR1 SGHTA and CDR2 FQGNSA. The CDR3 protein is CASSYEGLTLDTQYF. As DNA, the CDR3 is TGTGCCAGCAGCTACGAGGGACTAACTTTAGATACGCAGTATTTT.

J is TRBJ2-7 and V is TRBV6-5, with D perhaps being TRBD1 or TRBD2 (5 bases each). The V end was cut by 8 bases, the J end by 2 bases, with 10 bases between. CDR1 is MNHEY, CDR2 SVGAGI, per germline. The CDR3 sequence is 12 residues long. CDR3 sequence (DNA): TGTGCCAGCCCGGGACGGACCTACGAGCAGTACTTC. Translated, it gives CASPGRTYEQYF.

The V gene is TRBV6-5, the J gene TRBJ2-1, with 9 positions matching TRBD2. Germline V lookup: CDR1 MNHEY, CDR2 SVGAGI. This CDR3 contains 16 residues. V lost 2 bases and J lost 2; bases outside the gene matches: 4. The CDR3 nucleotides read TGTGCCAGCAGTTACCAGGCGGGAGGGCCCTACAATGAGCAGTTCTTC. It translates to CASSYQAGGPYNEQFF.

V is TRBV7-8 and J is TRBJ1-5; D ambiguous. Germline CDR1 reads SGHVS; CDR2 reads FQNEAQ. Trimming pared 2 bases from V and 0 bases from J, leaving 5 bases between. This CDR3 region has 14 residues. This CDR3 reads CASSLWGSNQPQHF. The CDR3 DNA sequence: TGTGCCAGCAGCTTATGGGGTAGCAATCAGCCCCAGCATTTT.

The chain joins TRBV10-3 to TRBJ2-5, with D possibly TRBD1 on 5 matching bases. Trimming removed 6 bases from V and 11 bases from J, with 25 bases in between. Germline V gene sequence: CDR1 ENHRY, CDR2 SYGVKD. The CDR3 is made up of 15 amino acids. CDR3 nucleotides: TGTGCCATCAGCGCTCTAGGGCAGGGTGTAAATGAGCAGTACTTC. It is translated as CAISALGQGVNEQYF.

The V gene is TRBV28, the J gene TRBJ2-5; D not certain. Trimming took off 5 bases at V and 2 bases at J, with 9 bases between the two ends. The CDR3 sequence is 13 residues long. Per the germline V gene, CDR1 is MDHEN and CDR2 is SYDVKM. CDR3 sequence: CASSTFPQETQYF. CDR3 DNA sequence: TGTGCCAGCAGTACCTTCCCACAAGAGACCCAGTACTTC.

V gene TRBV4-1 combines with J gene TRBJ2-3; either TRBD1 or TRBD2 may fit D (6 bases each). The length of the CDR3 is 15 residues. The V end was cut by 4 bases, the J end by 3 bases, with 14 bases between. From germline, CDR1 is MGHRA and CDR2 YSYEKL. CDR3 coding DNA: TGCGCCAGCAGCCCTCGGCCGGGGGCGACAGATACGCAGTATTTT. Its protein is CASSPRPGATDTQYF.

This clonotype was counted once. The rearrangement uses TRBV6-5 and TRBJ1-1; D not resolved. V was shortened by 5 bases and J by 2 bases, with 12 bases between the two germline ends. CDR1 is MNHEY and CDR2 is SVGAGI in the germline V gene. The CDR3 totals 14 residues. The DNA for the CDR3 is TGTGCCAGCAGTCCCGAGGGTGTCAACACTGAAGCTTTCTTT. This gives the protein CASSPEGVNTEAFF.

The rearrangement joins TRBV7-9 to TRBJ2-5; 8 bases fit TRBD1. V dropped 7 bases and J dropped 4; count of bases not matched to a gene: 8. Germline-derived CDR1 and CDR2 are SEHNR and FQNEAQ (reference sequence). The CDR3 is made up of 14 amino acids. This CDR3 is CASMGDRKRETQYF. In DNA form, the CDR3 reads TGTGCCAGCATGGGGGACAGGAAAAGAGAGACCCAGTACTTC.

This clonotype was seen more than once but under ten times. This sequence joins TRBV30 and TRBJ2-3; D not resolved. CDR1 is GTSNPN and CDR2 is SVGIG in the germline V gene (reference sequence). V was trimmed by 2 bases and J by 5 bases, leaving 11 bases between them. This CDR3 contains 13 residues. The CDR3 protein is CAWSNIQVDTQYF. Written as DNA, the CDR3 is TGTGCCTGGAGTAACATACAAGTAGATACGCAGTATTTT.

This clonotype was counted only a few times. V and J are TRBV29-1 and TRBJ1-1; D not resolved. The CDR3 has 12 residues. Germline V gene data show CDR1 as SQVTM and CDR2 as ANQGSEA. V lost 6 bases and J 3 bases, leaving 11 bases between the germline ends. The CDR3 DNA is TGCAGCGTCTTCGGTCCGGACACTGAAGCTTTCTTT. Amino acids: CSVFGPDTEAFF.